This T cell receptor beta chain appears in the sequencing data of a study of shared clonotypes between healthy human individuals. Measured with immunoSEQ multiplex PCR; TCRdb has only the in-frame clones, and not every one. The data show about 2.1 million clones, approximately 94% seen once. The naive CD8 fraction comprised CD45RO-negative cells positively selected for CCR7 and excluded terminally differentiated effector memory CD45RA+ cells. V lost 5 bases and J lost 3, with 17 bases in between. There are 16 residues in the CDR3. Looked up from germline, CDR1 is MNHEY and CDR2 is SMNVEV (reference sequence).

The sample was naive CD8+ T cells from PBMCs. The TCR originated in a man aged 18 to 30 in good health. Some clones in this sample may be carry-over from other donors' samples. This rearrangement joins TRBV27 to TRBJ2-1; perhaps TRBD2 as D (6 bases). The CDR3 DNA sequence: TGTGCCAGCAGTCCCGCCCCTGGGACTCACTACAATGAGCAGTTCTTC. Translated, it gives CASSPAPGTHYNEQFF.